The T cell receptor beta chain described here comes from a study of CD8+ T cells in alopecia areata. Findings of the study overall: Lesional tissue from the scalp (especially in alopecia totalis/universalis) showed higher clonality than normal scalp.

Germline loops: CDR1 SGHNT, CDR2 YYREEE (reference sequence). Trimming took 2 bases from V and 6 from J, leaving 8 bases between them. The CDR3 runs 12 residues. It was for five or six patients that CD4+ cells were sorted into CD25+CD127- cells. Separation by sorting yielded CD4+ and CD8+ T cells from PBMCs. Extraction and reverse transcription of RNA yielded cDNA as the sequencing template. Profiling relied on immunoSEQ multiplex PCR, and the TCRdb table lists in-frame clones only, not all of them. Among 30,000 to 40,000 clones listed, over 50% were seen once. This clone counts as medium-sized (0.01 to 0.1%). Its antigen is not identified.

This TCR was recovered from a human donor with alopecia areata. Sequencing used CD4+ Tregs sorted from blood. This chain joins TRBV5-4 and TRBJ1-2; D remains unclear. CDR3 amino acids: CASSFDRDGYTF. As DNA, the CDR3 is TGTGCCAGCAGCTTTGATCGGGATGGCTACACCTTC. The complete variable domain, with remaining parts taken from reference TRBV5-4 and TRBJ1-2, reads ETGVTQSPTHLIKTRGQQVTLRCSSQSGHNTVSWYQQALGQGPQFIFQYYREEENGRGNFPPRFSGLQFPNYSSELNVNALELDDSALYLCASSFDRDGYTFGSGTRLTVV.